This is a list of T cell receptor beta chains from one sample in a study of T cells in localized non-small cell lung cancer. The protocol was immunoSEQ multiplex PCR, while the TCRdb copy is restricted to in-frame clones and leaves out a portion. The sample has about 28,000 clones, around 92% seen once. The sequenced sample was peripheral blood mononuclear cells, obtained before any cancer treatment. Source of these receptors: a woman aged 35 to 75 with stage III lung adenocarcinoma. Both conserved end residues are part of each CDR3. The order of the fields is V gene, clone size, J gene, D gene, CDR3 protein, CDR3 DNA. D genes are given only for firm matches. The size of a clone is reported for some rows only, either as once, few or many, or as a class for expanded clones.

>TRBV4-1|-|TRBJ2-7|-
CASSQDDTFYYEQYF
TGCGCCAGCAGCCAAGATGACACTTTCTACTACGAGCAGTACTTC
>TRBV7-8|-|TRBJ2-7|TRBD2
CASSLERGRADEQYF
TGTGCCAGCAGCTTAGAGCGGGGCAGGGCCGACGAGCAGTACTTC
>TRBV27|-|TRBJ2-2|-
CASSRGEGATTGELFF
TGTGCCAGCAGTCGGGGGGAGGGGGCGACCACCGGGGAGCTGTTTTTT
>TRBV7-3|-|TRBJ2-5|-
CASSLTRSGHLQETQYF
TGTGCCAGCAGCTTGACCCGATCGGGACACTTACAAGAGACCCAGTACTTC
>TRBV5-6|-|TRBJ2-7|TRBD2
CASSSSGSSYEQYF
TGTGCCAGCAGCTCTAGCGGGAGCTCCTACGAGCAGTACTTC
>TRBV18|-|TRBJ1-5|-
CASSDLRNQPQHF
TGTGCCAGCTCCGACCTTAGAAATCAGCCCCAGCATTTT
>TRBV16|-|TRBJ2-1|TRBD2
CASSQLGTSGDNEQFF
TGTGCCAGCAGCCAATTAGGGACTAGCGGGGACAATGAGCAGTTCTTC
>TRBV18|-|TRBJ2-2|-
CASSAGIEPTGELFF
TGTGCCAGCTCAGCTGGGATCGAACCCACCGGGGAGCTGTTTTTT
>TRBV5-5|-|TRBJ2-1|-
CASSLEAVSYNEQFF
TGTGCCAGCAGCTTGGAAGCGGTCTCCTACAATGAGCAGTTCTTC
>TRBV12-5|few|TRBJ1-1|-
CASGTIDREAFF
TGTGCTAGTGGTACAATTGACAGGGAAGCTTTCTTT
>TRBV28|-|TRBJ2-5|TRBD2
CASGTSGSPYQETQYF
TGTGCCAGCGGAACTAGCGGGAGTCCCTACCAAGAGACCCAGTACTTC
>TRBV2|-|TRBJ1-5|-
CASSDTRGLRAQHF
TGTGCCAGCAGTGATACCAGGGGCCTTCGGGCCCAGCATTTT
>TRBV7-2|-|TRBJ2-7|TRBD2
CASSLASGGPYEQYF
TGTGCCAGCAGCTTGGCTAGCGGGGGCCCCTACGAGCAGTACTTC
>TRBV2|once|TRBJ1-5|TRBD1
CASSEMGQGIQPQHF
TGTGCCAGCAGTGAAATGGGACAGGGGATTCAGCCCCAGCATTTT
>TRBV19|-|TRBJ1-4|-
CASRHQSDEKLFF
TGTGCCAGTAGACACCAGAGCGATGAAAAACTGTTTTTT
>TRBV7-9|-|TRBJ2-7|-
CASSPGLGYEQYF
TGTGCCAGCAGCCCAGGACTCGGCTACGAGCAGTACTTC
>TRBV21-1|few|TRBJ1-5|-
CASSAKDVFHSNQPQHF
TGTGCCAGCAGCGCCAAGGACGTCTTCCATAGCAATCAGCCCCAGCATTTT
>TRBV30|-|TRBJ2-3|-
CAWSVLTDTQYF
TGTGCCTGGAGTGTACTGACAGATACGCAGTATTTT
>TRBV30|-|TRBJ2-4|-
CAWSLPGNGAKNIQYF
TGTGCCTGGAGTCTCCCAGGTAACGGGGCCAAAAACATTCAGTACTTC
>TRBV11-2|-|TRBJ2-7|-
CASSLNGQGPYEQYF
TGTGCCAGCAGCTTAAACGGCCAGGGCCCCTACGAACAGTACTTC
>TRBV4-2|-|TRBJ2-4|TRBD2
CASSQDGTSGRTGAKNIQYF
TGTGCCAGCAGCCAAGATGGGACTAGCGGGAGAACGGGGGCCAAAAACATTCAGTACTTC
>TRBV10-2|-|TRBJ2-7|TRBD1
CASSPGTGFYEQYF
TGCGCCAGCAGTCCCGGGACAGGGTTCTACGAGCAGTACTTC
>TRBV10-3|-|TRBJ1-1|-
CATRADTEAFF
TGTGCCACACGGGCTGACACTGAAGCTTTCTTT
>TRBV19|-|TRBJ1-5|-
CASSKDRWDQPQHF
TGTGCCAGTAGTAAGGACCGGTGGGATCAGCCCCAGCATTTT
>TRBV5-6|once|TRBJ2-5|TRBD2
CASSFKREVLWETQYF
TGTGCCAGCAGCTTCAAGCGGGAGGTTTTATGGGAGACCCAGTACTTC